Sequencing of this T cell receptor beta chain was carried out in a study of Ad26.COV2.S vaccination and SARS-CoV-2 variants. Study summary: The vaccine Ad26.COV2.S was put into the muscle once, or twice with 56 days between.

The CDR3 is 14 residues long. The ends were cut back, 4 bases at V and 2 bases at J, with 12 bases in the middle. Per germline, CDR1 LNHDA and CDR2 SQIVND (reference sequence). Documented treatment: 15 to 20 received Ad26.COV2.S at low or high dose, single or two shots; a few received placebo; per-sample allocation not given. Sample collection was performed on day 63 after the first vaccine or placebo injection. Here immunoSEQ multiplex PCR was the method, and the copy in TCRdb shows in-frame clones only, minus some. The top ten hold approximately 1.7% of the sample, which has over 450,000 clones, 89% seen once.

The receptor was isolated from a person between 18 and 65 years old who received the Ad26.COV2.S COVID-19 vaccine or a placebo. Material: peripheral blood, obtained in a trial of Ad26.COV2.S vaccine versus placebo. The chain has TRBV19 and TRBJ2-7; tentative D call: TRBD2 (5 bases). The CDR3 DNA is TGTGCCAGTAGTAGGGCAGAACTAGCCTACGAGCAGTACTTC. Its protein is CASSRAELAYEQYF. The full variable domain, rest sourced from reference TRBV19 and TRBJ2-7, is DGGITQSPKYLFRKEGQNVTLSCEQNLNHDAMYWYRQDPGQGLRLIYYSQIVNDFQKGDIAEGYSVSREKKESFPLTVTSAQKNPTAFYLCASSRAELAYEQYFGPGTRLTVT.